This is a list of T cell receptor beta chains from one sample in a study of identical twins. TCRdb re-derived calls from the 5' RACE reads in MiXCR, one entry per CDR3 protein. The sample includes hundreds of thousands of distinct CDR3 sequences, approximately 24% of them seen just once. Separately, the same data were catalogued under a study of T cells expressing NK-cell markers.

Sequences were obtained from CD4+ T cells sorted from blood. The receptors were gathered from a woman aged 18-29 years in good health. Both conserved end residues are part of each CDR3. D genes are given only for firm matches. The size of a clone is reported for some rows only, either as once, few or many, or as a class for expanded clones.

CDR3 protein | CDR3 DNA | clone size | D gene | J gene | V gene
CSVTGTRPYEQYF | TGCAGTGTCACCGGGACTAGACCCTACGAGCAGTACTTC | NA | TRBD2 | TRBJ2-7 | TRBV20-1
CATRTSADTGELFF | TGTGCCACCCGGACTAGCGCGGACACCGGGGAGCTGTTTTTT | NA | TRBD2 | TRBJ2-2 | TRBV10-3
CASSLGWTSGRLEQFF | TGCGCCAGCAGCCTAGGTTGGACTAGCGGGAGGCTTGAGCAGTTCTTC | NA | TRBD2 | TRBJ2-1 | TRBV5-1
CASIRLYGYTF | TGTGCCAGCATTAGGCTATATGGCTACACCTTC | few | NA | TRBJ1-2 | TRBV2
CASTGGATSYNEQFF | TGTGCCAGCACCGGGGGTGCTACCTCCTACAATGAGCAGTTCTTC | NA | NA | TRBJ2-1 | TRBV12-3/TRBV12-4
CASSLRSGKEYEQYF | TGTGCCAGCAGCTTACGGTCAGGGAAAGAGTACGAGCAGTACTTC | few | NA | TRBJ2-7 | TRBV7-2
CARYSGKRYEQYF | TGCGCCAGATATAGCGGGAAGCGCTACGAGCAGTACTTC | NA | TRBD2 | TRBJ2-7 | TRBV4-1
CSASGGSQAGANVLTF | TGCAGTGCTAGCGGAGGGTCCCAAGCAGGGGCCAACGTCCTGACTTTC | NA | NA | TRBJ2-6 | TRBV20-1
CASALGGSYEQYF | TGTGCCAGCGCTCTGGGTGGATCCTACGAGCAGTACTTC | NA | NA | TRBJ2-7 | TRBV7-6
CSARFRGLLDSPLHF | TGCAGTGCTAGATTCAGGGGGCTTCTAGATTCACCCCTCCACTTT | NA | TRBD1 | TRBJ1-6 | TRBV20-1